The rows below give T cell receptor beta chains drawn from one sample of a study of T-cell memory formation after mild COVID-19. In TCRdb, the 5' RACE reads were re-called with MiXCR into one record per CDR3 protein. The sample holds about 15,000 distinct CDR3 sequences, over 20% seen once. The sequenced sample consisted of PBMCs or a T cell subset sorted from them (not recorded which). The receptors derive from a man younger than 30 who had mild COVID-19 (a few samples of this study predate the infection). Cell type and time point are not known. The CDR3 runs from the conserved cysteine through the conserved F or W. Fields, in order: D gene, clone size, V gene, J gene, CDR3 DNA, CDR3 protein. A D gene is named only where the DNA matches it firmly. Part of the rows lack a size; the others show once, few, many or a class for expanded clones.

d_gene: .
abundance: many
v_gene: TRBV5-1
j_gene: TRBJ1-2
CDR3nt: TGCGCCAGCAGCAAAAGGACAGACAACTATGGCTACACCTTC
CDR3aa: CASSKRTDNYGYTF

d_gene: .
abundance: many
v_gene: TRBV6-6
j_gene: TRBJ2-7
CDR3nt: TGTGCCAGCAGTTACCGCGCGGACATCTTGAGGTCCTACGAGCAGTACTTC
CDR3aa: CASSYRADILRSYEQYF

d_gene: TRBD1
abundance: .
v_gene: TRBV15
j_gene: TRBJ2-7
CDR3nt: TGTGCCACGGGACAGACCTACGAGCAGTACTTC
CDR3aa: CATGQTYEQYF

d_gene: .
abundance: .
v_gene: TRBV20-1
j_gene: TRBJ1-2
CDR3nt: TGCAGTGCTAGGGGTCCGTTTGAAGGCTACACCTTC
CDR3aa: CSARGPFEGYTF

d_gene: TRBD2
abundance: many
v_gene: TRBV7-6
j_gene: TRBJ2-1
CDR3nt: TGTGCCAGCAGCTTTGGCGGGGGGGCGAGGTACAATGAGCAGTTCTTC
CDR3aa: CASSFGGGARYNEQFF

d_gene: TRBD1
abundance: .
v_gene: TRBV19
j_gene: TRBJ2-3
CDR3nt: TGTGCCAGTCAGGACAGGGGTACCTTGGGTGATACGCAGTATTTT
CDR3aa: CASQDRGTLGDTQYF

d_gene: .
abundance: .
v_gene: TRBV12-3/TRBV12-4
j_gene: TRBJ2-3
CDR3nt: TGTGCCAGCCTTGGTTCTCCAGATACGCAGTATTTT
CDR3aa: CASLGSPDTQYF

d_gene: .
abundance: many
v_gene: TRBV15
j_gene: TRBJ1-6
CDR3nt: TGTGCCACCAGCCCCCTACGGGACTACTCCGTGTGGAATCCGAGGATCCATAATTCACCCCTCCACTTT
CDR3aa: CATSPLRDYSVWNPRIHNSPLHF

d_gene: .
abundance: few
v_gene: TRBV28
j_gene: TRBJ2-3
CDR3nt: TGTGCCAGCAGTTCCGGCTGGAGGCTAGGGTTAGGTAACACAGATACGCAGTATTTT
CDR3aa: CASSSGWRLGLGNTDTQYF

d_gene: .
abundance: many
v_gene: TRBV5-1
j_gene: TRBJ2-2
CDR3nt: TGCGCCAGCAGCCTACCGCTGACAACGAACACCGGGGAGCTGTTTTTT
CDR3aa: CASSLPLTTNTGELFF

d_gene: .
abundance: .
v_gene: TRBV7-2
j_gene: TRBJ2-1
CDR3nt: TGTGCCAGCAGCTCGGCCTACAATGAGCAGTTCTTC
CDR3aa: CASSSAYNEQFF

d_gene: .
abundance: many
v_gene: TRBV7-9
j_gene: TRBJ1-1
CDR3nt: TGTGCCAGCACCCGGGACGGGACCTTCACTGAAGCTTTCTTT
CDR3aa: CASTRDGTFTEAFF

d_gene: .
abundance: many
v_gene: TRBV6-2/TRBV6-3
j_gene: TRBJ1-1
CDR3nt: TGTGCCAGTACTCGGGGTTTGAACACTGAAGCTTTCTTT
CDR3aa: CASTRGLNTEAFF

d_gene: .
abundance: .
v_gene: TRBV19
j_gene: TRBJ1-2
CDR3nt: TGTGCCAGTAGTATCTTCGGGTCAGGGATCTATGGCTACACCTTC
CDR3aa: CASSIFGSGIYGYTF

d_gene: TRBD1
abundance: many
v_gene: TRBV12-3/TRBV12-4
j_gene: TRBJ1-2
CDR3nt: TGTGCCAGCAGTTTGGACAGGGGGCTCGTCTATGGCTACACCTTC
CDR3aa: CASSLDRGLVYGYTF

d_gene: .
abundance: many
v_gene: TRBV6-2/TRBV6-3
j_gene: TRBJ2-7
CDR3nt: TGTGCCAGCAGACCTAGGGTCAACGAGCAGTACTTC
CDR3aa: CASRPRVNEQYF

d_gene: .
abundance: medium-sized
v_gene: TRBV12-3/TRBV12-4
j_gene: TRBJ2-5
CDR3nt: TGTGCCAGCACCTTGGGCGAAAGCTCTGGAGAGACCCAGTACTTC
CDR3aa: CASTLGESSGETQYF

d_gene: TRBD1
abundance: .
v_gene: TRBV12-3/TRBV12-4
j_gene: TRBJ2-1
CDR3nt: TGTGCCAGCATCCGGGGACAGGGATCCTACAATGAGCAGTTCTTC
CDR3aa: CASIRGQGSYNEQFF

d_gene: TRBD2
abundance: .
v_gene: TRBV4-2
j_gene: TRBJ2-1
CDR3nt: TGTGCCAGCAGCCAAGGAGGGAGGGCCCGTTCCTACAATGAGCAGTTCTTC
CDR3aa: CASSQGGRARSYNEQFF

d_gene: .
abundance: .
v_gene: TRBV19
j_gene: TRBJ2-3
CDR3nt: TGTGCCAGTAGGGGAAGCACAGATACGCAGTATTTT
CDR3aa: CASRGSTDTQYF

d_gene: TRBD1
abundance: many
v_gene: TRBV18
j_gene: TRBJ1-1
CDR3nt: TGTGCCAGCTCACCGTTGCCGAGACAGGGGAACACTGAAGCTTTCTTT
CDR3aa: CASSPLPRQGNTEAFF

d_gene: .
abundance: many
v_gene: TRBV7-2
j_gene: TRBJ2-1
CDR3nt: TGTGCCAGCAGCTTACCCTACAATGAGCAGTTCTTC
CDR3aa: CASSLPYNEQFF

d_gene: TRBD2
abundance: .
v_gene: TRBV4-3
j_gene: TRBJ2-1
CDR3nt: TGCGCCACCTCTTGGGCTAGCGGGAACAATGAGCAGTTCTTC
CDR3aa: CATSWASGNNEQFF

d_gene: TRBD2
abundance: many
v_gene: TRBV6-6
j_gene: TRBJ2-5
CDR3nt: TGTGCCAGCAGTTTTCCAGCAGCGCGACTAGCCGCCGGGGAGACCCAGTACTTC
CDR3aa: CASSFPAARLAAGETQYF

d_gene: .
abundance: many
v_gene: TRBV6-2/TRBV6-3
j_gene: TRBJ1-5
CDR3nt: TGTGCCGCCGGGGCAGGGGCGTCTTCGCCCCAGCATTTT
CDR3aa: CAAGAGASSPQHF

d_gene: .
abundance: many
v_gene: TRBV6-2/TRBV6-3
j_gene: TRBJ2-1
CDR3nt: TGTGCCAGCAGTTTCAACGGGGCCCAGTACAATGAGCAGTTCTTC
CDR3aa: CASSFNGAQYNEQFF

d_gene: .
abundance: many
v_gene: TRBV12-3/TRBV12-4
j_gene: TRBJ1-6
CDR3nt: TGTGCCAGCAGGGGACGGGATTCACCCCTCCACTTT
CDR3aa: CASRGRDSPLHF

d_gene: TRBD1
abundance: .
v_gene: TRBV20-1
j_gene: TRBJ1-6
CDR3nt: TGCAGTGCTAGAGTGGGGACAGGGGGCGATAATTCACCCCTCCACTTT
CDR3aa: CSARVGTGGDNSPLHF

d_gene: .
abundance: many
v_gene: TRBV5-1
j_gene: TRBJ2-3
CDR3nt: TGCGCCAGCAGCTTGCCCGGGTCGGACTACCCAGATACGCAGTATTTT
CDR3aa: CASSLPGSDYPDTQYF

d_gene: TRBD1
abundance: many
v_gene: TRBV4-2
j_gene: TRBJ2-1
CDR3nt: TGTGCCAGCAGCCAAGAGTTTTGGACAGGGGACAGTGAGCAGTTCTTC
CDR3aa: CASSQEFWTGDSEQFF

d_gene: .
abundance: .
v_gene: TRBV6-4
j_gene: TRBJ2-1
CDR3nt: TGTGCCAGCAGTGAATCTGGGAACAATGAGCAGTTCTTC
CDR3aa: CASSESGNNEQFF

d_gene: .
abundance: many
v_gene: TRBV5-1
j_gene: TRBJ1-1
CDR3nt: TGCGCCAGCAGCACCGGGACACTGAACACTGAAGCTTTCTTT
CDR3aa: CASSTGTLNTEAFF

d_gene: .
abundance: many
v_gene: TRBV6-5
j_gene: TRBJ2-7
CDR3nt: TGTGCCAGCCAAAGCCAGGGTGACCACGAGCAGTACTTC
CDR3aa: CASQSQGDHEQYF

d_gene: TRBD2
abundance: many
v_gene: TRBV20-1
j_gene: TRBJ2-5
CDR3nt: TGCAGTGCGGCGGGACTAGCGGGGGGGACTCAAGAGACCCAGTACTTC
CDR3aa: CSAAGLAGGTQETQYF

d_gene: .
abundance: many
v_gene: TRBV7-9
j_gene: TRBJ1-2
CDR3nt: TGTGCCAGCAGCTTAGAGACGGCTAACTATGGCTACACCTTC
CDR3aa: CASSLETANYGYTF

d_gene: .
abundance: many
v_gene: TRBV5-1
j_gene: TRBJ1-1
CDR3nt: TGCGCCAGCAGCACGGGACAGAACACTGAAGCTTTCTTT
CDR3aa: CASSTGQNTEAFF

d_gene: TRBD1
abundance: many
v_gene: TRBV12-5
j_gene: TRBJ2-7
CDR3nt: TGTGCTAGTGGTTTGGTACTTGGGGACAGGTACGAGCAGTACTTC
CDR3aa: CASGLVLGDRYEQYF

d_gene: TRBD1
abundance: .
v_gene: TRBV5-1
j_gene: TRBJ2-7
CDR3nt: TGCGCCAGCAGCCTCCCACAGGGGGCAGTCGACGAGCAGTACTTC
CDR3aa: CASSLPQGAVDEQYF

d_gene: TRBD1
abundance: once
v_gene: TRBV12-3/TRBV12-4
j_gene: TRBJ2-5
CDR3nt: TGTGCCAGCAGTTTATCAGGGGGCCTGGAGACCCAGTACTTC
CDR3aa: CASSLSGGLETQYF

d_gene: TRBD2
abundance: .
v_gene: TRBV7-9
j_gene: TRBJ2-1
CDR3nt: TGTGCCAGCAGCTCGCCGGGACTAGCGGGAATTAATGAGCAGTTCTTC
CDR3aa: CASSSPGLAGINEQFF

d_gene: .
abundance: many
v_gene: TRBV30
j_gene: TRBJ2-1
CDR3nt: TGTGCCTGGAGCCTGTGGCGGGGGCCCCTCAATGAGCAGTTCTTC
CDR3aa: CAWSLWRGPLNEQFF

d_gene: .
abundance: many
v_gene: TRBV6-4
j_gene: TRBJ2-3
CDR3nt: TGTGCCAGCAGTGACTCGCGGGGGCCAATGGATACGCAGTATTTT
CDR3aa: CASSDSRGPMDTQYF

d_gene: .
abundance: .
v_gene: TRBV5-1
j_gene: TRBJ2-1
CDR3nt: TGCGCCAGCAGCTTGTTCGGGGTTGGGGATGAGCAGTTCTTC
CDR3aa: CASSLFGVGDEQFF

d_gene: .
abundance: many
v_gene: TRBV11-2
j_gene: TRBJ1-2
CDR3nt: TGTGCCAGCAGCTTACGGGGCTATGGCTACACCTTC
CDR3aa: CASSLRGYGYTF

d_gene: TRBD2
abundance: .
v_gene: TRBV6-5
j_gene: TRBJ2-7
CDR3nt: TGTGCCAGCAGTTACGGGACTAGCGGAACCTACGAGCAGTACTTC
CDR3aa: CASSYGTSGTYEQYF

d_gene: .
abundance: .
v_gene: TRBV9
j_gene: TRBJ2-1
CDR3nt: TGTGCCAGCAGCCCCGGGACTCCTCACAATGAGCAGTTCTTC
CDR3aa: CASSPGTPHNEQFF

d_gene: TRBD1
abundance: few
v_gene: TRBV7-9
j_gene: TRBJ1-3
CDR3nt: TGTGCCAGCAGCCCCAGGGGGTCTGGAAACACCATATATTTT
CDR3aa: CASSPRGSGNTIYF

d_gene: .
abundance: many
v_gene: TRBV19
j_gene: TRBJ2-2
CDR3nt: TGTGCCAGTACCGGGAGTTACAACTGGGAGCTGTTTTTT
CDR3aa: CASTGSYNWELFF

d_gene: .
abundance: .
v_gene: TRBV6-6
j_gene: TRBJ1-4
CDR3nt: TGTGCCAGCAGTTCTGTCAGAATCGCAACTAATGAAAAACTGTTTTTT
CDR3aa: CASSSVRIATNEKLFF

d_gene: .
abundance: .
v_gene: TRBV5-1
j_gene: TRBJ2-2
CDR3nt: TGCGCCAGCAGCTTTGTTCCTCGGCAGCGCCTGAACACCGGGGAGCTGTTTTTT
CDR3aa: CASSFVPRQRLNTGELFF

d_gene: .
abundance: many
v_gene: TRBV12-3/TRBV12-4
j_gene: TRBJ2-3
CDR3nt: TGTGCCAGCAGTCTAGGGAGCACAGATACGCAGTATTTT
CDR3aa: CASSLGSTDTQYF

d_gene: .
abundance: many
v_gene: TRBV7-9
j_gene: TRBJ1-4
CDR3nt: TGTGCCAGCAGCTTATTCGGGAGGGGACGGACGCTTGAAAAACTGTTTTTT
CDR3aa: CASSLFGRGRTLEKLFF

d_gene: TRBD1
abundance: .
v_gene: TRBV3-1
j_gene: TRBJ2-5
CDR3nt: TGTGCCAGCAGCCACCGGACAGGGCTATTGGAGACCCAGTACTTC
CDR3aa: CASSHRTGLLETQYF